The 10 T cell receptor beta chains presented below share a single source sample, sequenced in a study of identical twins. Each CDR3 protein is one row after TCRdb ran MiXCR on the 5' RACE reads. This sample has some 260,000 distinct CDR3 sequences, with over 12% found just once. Sequencing used memory (CD45RO+) T cells sorted from blood. These receptors were obtained from a woman between 18 and 29 years old in good health.

This clonotype has at least ten counts. V and J are TRBV5-1 and TRBJ2-1, with TRBD1 matching 9 bases. Germline V CDR1 and CDR2: SGHRS, YFSETQ. J was trimmed by 4 bases and V by 8 bases; bases with no gene match: 7. CDR3 length: 14 amino acids. The chain's CDR3 is CASFGTGRYNEQFF. CDR3 nucleotide sequence: TGCGCCAGTTTCGGGACAGGGCGTTACAATGAGCAGTTCTTC.

V and J are TRBV29-1 and TRBJ1-1, with 7 bases identical to TRBD1. With 6 bases clipped from V and 8 bases from J, the junction kept 9 bases outside the gene matches. Germline V gives CDR1 SQVTM, CDR2 ANQGSEA. This CDR3 comprises 12 residues. The DNA of the CDR3 is TGCAGCGTCGCAGAACAGGGGCGGGAAGCTTTCTTT. Residues: CSVAEQGREAFF.

This clonotype was picked up a small number of times. The rearrangement joins TRBV23-1 to TRBJ2-2; D tentatively fits TRBD1 or TRBD2 (5 bases each). TRBV23-1 is placed among ORFs of uncertain function. The germline V and J ends were trimmed by 8 bases and 7 bases, with 11 bases remaining between them. This CDR3 region has 12 residues. In nucleotides, the CDR3 is TGCGCCAGCGACCGGGGCTACGGGGAGCTGTTTTTT. Protein product: CASDRGYGELFF.

The table lists this clonotype with a few counts. The V call is TRBV5-1, the J call TRBJ2-3; D uncertain. The CDR3 sequence is 14 residues long. V was trimmed by 4 bases and J by 2 bases, leaving 11 bases between them. CDR1 is SGHRS and CDR2 is YFSETQ in the germline V gene. Here the CDR3 DNA reads TGCGCCAGCAGCGACCGGCTCCCCACAGATACGCAGTATTTT. The encoded protein is CASSDRLPTDTQYF.

The rearrangement uses TRBV5-1 and TRBJ1-1, with unresolved D. CDR3 length equals 14 residues. V lost 1 base to trimming and J lost 2 bases, with 9 bases between them. CDR1 is SGHRS, CDR2 YFSETQ, per germline. The CDR3 loop reads CASSLYSYNTEAFF. In nucleotides, the CDR3 is TGCGCCAGCAGCTTGTACAGTTATAACACTGAAGCTTTCTTT.

In this sample, this clonotype turned up a few times. The chain has TRBV4-1 and TRBJ2-7, with a possible D match to TRBD2 (5 bases). Germline lookup yields CDR1 MGHRA and CDR2 YSYEKL. V lost 0 bases, J lost 6 bases, and 18 bases lay in between. The CDR3 spans 16 residues. DNA of the CDR3: TGCGCCAGCAGCCAAGATTGGACCGGGGATTACGTCGAGCAGTACTTC. Its translation is CASSQDWTGDYVEQYF.

This clonotype showed up many times. The V and J genes are TRBV7-2 and TRBJ1-3; D gene unclear. V shed 4 bases and J shed 0 bases, with 7 bases lying between them. The CDR3 consists of 14 residues. CDR1 and CDR2 (germline): SGHTA, FQGNSA. The CDR3 DNA reads TGTGCCAGCAGCTCGGGGAGCTCTGGAAACACCATATATTTT. Its protein product is CASSSGSSGNTIYF. The variable domain in full, with the rest retrieved from reference TRBV7-2 and TRBJ1-3, is GAGVSQSPSNKVTEKGKDVELRCDPISGHTALYWYRQSLGQGLEFLIYFQGNSAPDKSGLPSDRFSAERTGGSVSTLTIQRTQQEDSAVYLCASSSGSSGNTIYFGEGSWLTVV.

V usage is TRBV20-1 and J usage is TRBJ2-4, with 9 bases that match TRBD1. CDR1 and CDR2 from the germline V gene are DFQATT and SNEGSKA (reference sequence). The CDR3 is made up of 17 amino acids. V gave up 0 bases and J gave up 1 base; unmatched junction bases: 7. The CDR3 nucleotides read TGCAGTGCTAGAGATCCTGGACAGGGGAGGGCCAAAAACATTCAGTACTTC. Translating gives CSARDPGQGRAKNIQYF.

This clonotype has just a few counts. The chain carries TRBV6-1 and TRBJ1-2; D unclear. The CDR3 consists of 13 residues. The germline CDR1 and CDR2 sequences are MNHNS and SASEGT. Between the trimmed V and J ends, which lost 5 bases and 5 bases, there was a span of 12 bases. CDR3 coding DNA: TGTGCCAGCAGTCGCGGACGGTTTTATGGCTACACCTTC. It encodes CASSRGRFYGYTF.

V usage is TRBV11-2 and J usage is TRBJ2-3; unclear D gene. V lost 7 bases and J lost 6, with 14 bases in between. The CDR3 is 13 residues long. Germline CDR1 and CDR2: SGHAT and FQNNGV. The CDR3 loop is CASNSLTRDTQYF. As DNA, the CDR3 is TGTGCCAGCAACTCTCTGACCCGGGATACGCAGTATTTT.